The present T cell receptor (beta chain) was sequenced within a study of blood T cells in healthy people across ages. With a J-beta primer mix and a sample-barcoded 5' primer, a second PCR ran about 7 to 12 cycles. TCRdb reprocessed the 5' RACE reads via MiXCR and lists one record per CDR3 protein. Counted here are about 1.4 million distinct CDR3 sequences, around 59% occurring once; the ten biggest clones make up over 6.5%. Comment on this clonotype: The antigen is unknown.

This CDR3 region has 18 residues. V gave up 3 bases and J gave up 4 bases; unmatched junction bases: 12. Germline CDR1 reads SGHAT; CDR2 reads FQNNGV. Study-level results: Diversity was higher, and naive CD4+ cells more numerous, in long-lived donors than in aged donors.

The clonotype comes from a man aged 18 to 30 in good health. V gene TRBV11-2 combines with J gene TRBJ2-5; 12 bases line up with TRBD2. Sequences were obtained from blood. The CDR3 loop reads CASSFRPRLAGVPETQYF. CDR3 DNA sequence: TGTGCCAGCAGCTTTAGACCCCGACTAGCGGGAGTGCCAGAGACCCAGTACTTC.